This T cell receptor beta chain was recorded in a study of T cell responses to AZD1222 COVID-19 vaccine. Overall study results and limits: Just 5 to 7 AZD1222 recipients were seropositive at baseline.

As to this clone: Its antigen is unknown.

Assay: immunoSEQ multiplex PCR; the TCRdb copy retains only in-frame clones and omits some. The sample lists about 90,000 clones, about 89% occurring once. The source material was peripheral blood, sampled 28 days after the second AZD1222 dose. The TCR comes from an adult who received the AZD1222 COVID-19 vaccine.

The CDR3: CASSGTGHFF. The CDR3 bases are TGTGCCAGCAGCGGGACAGGCCACTTCTTT. The gene calls are TRBV25-1 and TRBJ1-1; the match to TRBD1 covers 8 bases. Germline V CDR1 and CDR2: MGHDK, SYGVNS. The CDR3 sequence is 10 residues long. With 6 bases clipped from V and 14 bases from J, the junction kept 5 bases outside the gene matches.